What follows are 18 T cell receptor beta chains derived from one specimen sequenced in a study of Graves' ophthalmopathy and Graves' hyperthyroidism. Amplified material comprised TCR beta CDR3 regions derived from RNA transcripts. HTBI primers were employed in first-round RT-PCR, then a second-round multiplex PCR followed. MiXCR, run by TCRdb on the multiplex PCR reads, gives a single entry per CDR3 protein. Here the sample spans fewer than 650,000 distinct CDR3 sequences, about 20% being singletons. The material sequenced was peripheral blood. These receptors originate from a woman in her late teens or twenties with stable Graves' hyperthyroidism. Some clones in this sample may be carry-over from other donors' samples.

This chain links TRBV27 with TRBJ2-7; 9 positions match TRBD1. The CDR3 extends over 15 amino acids. Unmatched junction bases numbered 5, after V lost 5 bases and J lost 0 bases. Germline-derived CDR1 and CDR2 are MNHEY and SMNVEV (reference sequence). CDR3 amino acids: CASSQATGGSYEQYF. The CDR3 bases are TGTGCCAGCAGTCAGGCGACAGGGGGCTCCTACGAGCAGTACTTC.

This clonotype was recorded a few times. The CDR3 coding sequence is TGTGCCAGCAGCGCGGGGGGCGCGTGGGAAGAGACCCAGTACTTC. This codes for CASSAGGAWEETQYF. This rearrangement joins TRBV9 to TRBJ2-5; perhaps TRBD2 as D (7 bases). This CDR3 comprises 15 residues. Trimming shortened V by 3 bases and J by 3 bases, and 15 bases separated the two germline ends. The V gene's germline CDR1 is SGDLS and CDR2 YYNGEE.

The CDR3 region has the DNA TGTGCCAGCAGGTCCGGGACAGGGGGCACACCCCTCCACTTT. It translates to CASRSGTGGTPLHF. This chain uses TRBV27 with TRBJ1-6, with TRBD1 matching over 12 bases. The CDR3 spans 14 residues. Germline-derived CDR1 and CDR2 are MNHEY and SMNVEV (reference sequence). V was pared by 6 bases and J by 11 bases, with 5 bases of the junction left unmatched.

This chain joins TRBV4-1 and TRBJ1-5; D remains ambiguous. CDR1 and CDR2 from the germline V gene are MGHRA and YSYEKL. Deletions cut 0 bases from V and 7 bases from J, with 16 bases between. This CDR3 contains 16 residues. CDR3 bases: TGCGCCAGCAGCCAAGACGGGGTGTTGGGGTCCCAGCCCCAGCATTTT. This gives the protein CASSQDGVLGSQPQHF.

This clonotype was recorded many times. The J gene is TRBJ1-1, the V gene TRBV7-9, with D tentatively TRBD1 (6 bases). The ends were cut back, 5 bases at V and 1 base at J, with 14 bases in the middle. Looked up from germline, CDR1 is SEHNR and CDR2 is FQNEAQ (reference sequence). There are 15 residues in the CDR3. In nucleotides, the CDR3 is TGTGCCAGCAGCCCAGGGGTCGGGGGGAACACTGAAGCTTTCTTT. As protein: CASSPGVGGNTEAFF. Filled out from reference TRBV7-9 and TRBJ1-1, the complete variable domain reads DTGVSQNPRHKITKRGQNVTFRCDPISEHNRLYWYRQTLGQGPEFLTYFQNEAQLEKSRLLSDRFSAERPKGSFSTLEIQRTEQGDSAMYLCASSPGVGGNTEAFFGQGTRLTVV.

This clonotype showed up just a few times. The chain combines TRBV3-1 with TRBJ1-5; D possibly corresponds to TRBD1 (6 bases). With 1 base removed from V and 7 bases from J, the gap between germline ends came to 14 bases. Per the germline V gene, CDR1 is LGHDT and CDR2 is YNNKEL (reference sequence). The CDR3 runs to 15 residues. The chain's CDR3 is CASSQGTVRGQPQHF. The CDR3 nucleotides are TGTGCCAGCAGCCAAGGGACAGTACGGGGACAGCCCCAGCATTTT.

At least ten counts were recorded for this clonotype. The V call is TRBV7-9, the J call TRBJ1-1, with D unresolved. V lost 2 bases, J lost 4 bases, and 11 bases lay in between. Germline CDR1 reads SEHNR; CDR2 reads FQNEAQ (reference sequence). The CDR3 is made up of 14 amino acids. The chain's CDR3 is CASSLLRNRTEAFF. The CDR3 coding sequence is TGTGCCAGCAGCTTATTGAGGAATCGCACTGAAGCTTTCTTT.

This clonotype was found many times. This chain joins TRBV13 and TRBJ2-7; D is unclear. Per germline, CDR1 PRHDT and CDR2 FYEKMQ (reference sequence). This CDR3 has 12 amino acids. V was pared by 9 bases and J by 6 bases, with 15 bases between. DNA for the CDR3: TGTGCCAGACTCATTCATCTAGGCGAGCAGTACTTC. This sequence encodes CARLIHLGEQYF.

This clonotype was found many times. The genes are TRBV28 and TRBJ1-1; 7 nucleotides agree with TRBD1. CDR1 is MDHEN and CDR2 is SYDVKM in the germline V gene. Germline trimming cut 5 bases from V and 7 bases from J; bases unmatched to any gene: 7. The CDR3 totals 13 residues. The CDR3 spells CASSTTGPLEAFF. In nucleotides, the CDR3 is TGTGCCAGCAGTACGACAGGGCCCCTTGAAGCTTTCTTT.

The chain links TRBV19 to TRBJ1-2, with D maybe TRBD1 (6 bases). The CDR3 contains 16 residues. The V gene lost 2 bases and the J gene lost 2 bases, with 15 bases spanning the gap. The germline CDR1 and CDR2 sequences are LNHDA and SQIVND (reference sequence). The CDR3 protein is CASSISTTGTNYGYTF. The CDR3 bases are TGTGCCAGTAGTATATCCACCACAGGGACCAACTATGGCTACACCTTC.

The chain employs TRBV6-2 or TRBV6-3 and TRBJ2-7; D not resolved. Germline lookup yields CDR1 MNHEY and CDR2 SVGEGT. This CDR3 has 13 residues. Trimming removed 2 bases from V and 3 bases from J, with 8 bases in between. For the CDR3, the DNA is TGTGCCAGCAGTTACGAGGCAGTCTACGAGCAGTACTTC. As protein: CASSYEAVYEQYF.

V usage is TRBV9 and J usage is TRBJ2-2, with 7 nucleotides matching TRBD1. Germline V lookup: CDR1 SGDLS, CDR2 YYNGEE. CDR3 length: 17 residues. Germline trimming cut 0 bases from V and 0 bases from J; bases unmatched to any gene: 5. DNA of the CDR3: TGTGCCAGCAGCGTAGTTGTAGGGGGCGCGAACACCGGGGAGCTGTTTTTT. Translating gives CASSVVVGGANTGELFF.

This clonotype has a count of ten or more. This chain joins TRBV25-1 and TRBJ2-7; D is uncertain. The length of the CDR3 is 14 residues. Germline-derived CDR1 and CDR2 are MGHDK and SYGVNS. V was trimmed by 0 bases and J by 2 bases, leaving 8 bases between them. CDR3 sequence (DNA): TGTGCCAGCAGTGAATATGGGCAAGCCTACGAGCAGTACTTC. Encoded protein: CASSEYGQAYEQYF.

In this sample, this clonotype turned up many times. This rearrangement joins TRBV12-3 or TRBV12-4 to TRBJ1-2, with D uncertain. The ends were cut back, 6 bases at V and 5 bases at J, with 10 bases in the middle. CDR3 size: 12 residues. In DNA, the CDR3 is TGTGCCAGCAGGTCCTTAGCATATGGCTACACCTTC. It codes for CASRSLAYGYTF.

In the case of this clonotype: Given a much more abundant clone one base away, this may be a read error. Given the absence of the conserved phenylalanine or tryptophan at the CDR3 end, a read error is likely. The chain recombines TRBV6-4 with TRBJ2-5; TRBD1 or TRBD2 may be the D gene (6 bases each). CDR3 length: 14 residues. From germline, CDR1 is MRHNA and CDR2 SNTAGT. V lost 3 bases to trimming and J lost 7 bases, with 15 bases between them. The CDR3 DNA follows: TGTGCCAGCAGTGAAAACAGGGCGGGAAGGACCCAGTACTAC. Its translation: CASSENRAGRTQYY.

At least ten counts were recorded for this clonotype. V is TRBV9 and J is TRBJ1-3; the D gene is possibly TRBD1 (6 bases). Germline V lookup: CDR1 SGDLS, CDR2 YYNGEE. The CDR3 length is 15 residues. V was shortened by 4 bases and J by 2 bases, with 13 bases between the two germline ends. The CDR3 coding sequence is TGTGCCAGCAGCCCTCGGACAGATCCTGGAAACACCATATATTTT. This codes for CASSPRTDPGNTIYF.

This clonotype occurred a few times. V gene TRBV4-2 combines with J gene TRBJ2-2; 8 nucleotides align to TRBD2. Germline CDR1 is LGHNA and CDR2 is YNFKEQ. This CDR3 region has 16 residues. V dropped 1 base and J dropped 5; count of bases not matched to a gene: 6. The CDR3 region is CASSQGPAGVTGELFF. The CDR3 region has the DNA TGTGCCAGCAGCCAAGGCCCAGCGGGAGTGACCGGGGAGCTGTTTTTT.

In this sample, this clonotype turned up a few times. In DNA, the CDR3 is TGCGCCAGCAGCTTGGAGGTGGAAGGCTATGGCTACACCTTC. Amino acids: CASSLEVEGYGYTF. V and J are TRBV5-1 and TRBJ1-2, with D unclear. CDR3 size: 14 residues. CDR1 and CDR2 (germline): SGHRS, YFSETQ. Trimming took 0 bases from V and 4 from J, leaving 10 bases between them.